This passage covers 22 T cell receptor beta chains from one sample sequenced in a study of post-analysis software for immune sequencing data. Study outcomes and limitations: Among 5 or 6 TRBV segments more frequent in patients than controls were TRBV5-6, TRBV5-1 and TRBV20-1.

Which antigens these TCRs recognize remains unknown. Unique molecular identifiers were built into the TCR beta cDNA libraries. Via MiXCR, TCRdb re-called the PCR reads, giving one row per CDR3 protein. The table lists around 400,000 distinct CDR3 sequences, around 37% of them singletons, with roughly 13% in the top ten. Input material: blood. The receptors were sampled from a girl aged 10-17 years with multiple sclerosis.

A few counts support this clonotype. The chain has TRBV7-9 and TRBJ2-5; no clear D gene. V was trimmed by 4 bases and J by 2 bases, leaving 14 bases between them. CDR1 is SEHNR, CDR2 FQNEAQ, per germline (reference sequence). The CDR3 has 15 residues. This CDR3 reads CASSSRNVPQETQYF. The CDR3 DNA reads TGTGCCAGCAGCTCGCGTAATGTTCCACAAGAGACCCAGTACTTC.

The chain has TRBV20-1 and TRBJ2-3, with D unclear. Germline V gene sequence: CDR1 DFQATT, CDR2 SNEGSKA (reference sequence). The CDR3 sequence is 15 residues long. Trimming removed 0 bases at V and 5 bases at J, with 15 bases between. In DNA, the CDR3 is TGCAGTGCTAGAGACCACCCCTTTTTCTTAGATACGCAGTATTTT. This translates into CSARDHPFFLDTQYF.

The chain joins TRBV6-6 to TRBJ1-5; possibly TRBD1 for D (5 bases). The CDR3 extends over 14 amino acids. Germline V gene lookup returns CDR1 MNHNY and CDR2 SVGAGI (reference sequence). Trimming pared 5 bases from V and 5 bases from J, leaving 13 bases between. In DNA form, the CDR3 reads TGTGCCAGCAGTGCGCGACAGTTCGATCAGCCCCAGCATTTT. Translating gives CASSARQFDQPQHF.

V is TRBV9 and J is TRBJ2-5; possible D gene TRBD1, 6 bases. Germline V gene lookup returns CDR1 SGDLS and CDR2 YYNGEE. This CDR3 region has 14 residues. The V end was cut by 0 bases, the J end by 1 base, with 7 bases between. For the CDR3, the DNA is TGTGCCAGCAGCGTAGGGGACATCCAAGAGACCCAGTACTTC. The encoded protein is CASSVGDIQETQYF.

The gene calls are TRBV27 and TRBJ2-5; tentative D call: TRBD2 (6 bases). CDR3 size: 14 residues. In germline, CDR1 is MNHEY, CDR2 SMNVEV (reference sequence). V was trimmed by 5 bases and J by 7 bases, leaving 17 bases between them. CDR3 region: CASSLRLDRGTQYF. The CDR3 DNA follows: TGTGCCAGCAGTCTGCGACTAGATCGTGGGACCCAGTACTTC.

This clonotype was counted only a few times. J is TRBJ2-6 and V is TRBV9; no reliable D call. Trimming shortened V by 3 bases and J by 9 bases, and 22 bases separated the two germline ends. The CDR3 runs 17 residues. In germline, CDR1 is SGDLS, CDR2 YYNGEE. The CDR3 loop reads CASSGRPGVPSVNVLTF. In DNA, the CDR3 is TGTGCCAGCAGCGGTAGGCCTGGGGTTCCTTCGGTCAACGTCCTGACTTTC.

This clonotype showed up just a few times. The chain carries TRBV9 and TRBJ2-5, with a tentative D call TRBD1 (5 bases). This CDR3 has 15 amino acids. Trimming cost V 0 bases and J 4 bases, with 13 bases left between them. Germline V lookup: CDR1 SGDLS, CDR2 YYNGEE. CDR3 in DNA: TGTGCCAGCAGCGTAGCGCCGTCAGGGCGAGAGACCCAGTACTTC. Encoded protein: CASSVAPSGRETQYF.

The sample holds many counts of this clonotype. The chain uses TRBV7-8 and TRBJ2-7; 9 bases agree with TRBD1. Trimming removed 3 bases from V and 3 bases from J; junction bases left unmatched: 6. This CDR3 is 15 amino acids long. The germline gives CDR1 SGHVS, CDR2 FQNEAQ. The CDR3 DNA follows: TGTGCCAGCAGCTTTGAACAGGGGGCAGGCTACGAGCAGTACTTC. Translating it yields CASSFEQGAGYEQYF.

V gene TRBV24-1 combines with J gene TRBJ2-3, with 7 bases lining up with TRBD2. The CDR3 length is 14 residues. V lost 12 bases, J lost 6 bases, and 14 bases stayed unmatched. Germline assignment: CDR1 KGHDR and CDR2 SFDVKD. The CDR3 protein is CAAGGGGTQDTQYF. The DNA for the CDR3 is TGTGCCGCCGGAGGCGGGGGTACACAGGATACGCAGTATTTT.

This chain uses TRBV29-1 with TRBJ2-5; tentatively, D is TRBD1 (5 bases). The germline CDR1 and CDR2 sequences are SQVTM and ANQGSEA. V dropped 6 bases and J dropped 4 bases, with 9 bases sitting between them. The CDR3 length is 11 residues. The CDR3: CSVRRGETQYF. The CDR3 region has the DNA TGCAGCGTCCGTAGGGGAGAGACCCAGTACTTC.

The V and J genes are TRBV7-9 and TRBJ1-6; 7 bases line up with TRBD1. V was pared by 7 bases and J by 9 bases, with 12 bases of the junction left unmatched. CDR1 is SEHNR, CDR2 FQNEAQ, per germline (reference sequence). The CDR3 runs 15 residues. The CDR3 DNA is TGTGCCAGCACCCCCTGGGAGGGGGCGAGTTCACCCCTCCACTTT. Encoded protein: CASTPWEGASSPLHF.

The chain combines TRBV29-1 with TRBJ2-7; TRBD2 matches 8 bases. The CDR3 runs 16 residues. CDR1 is SQVTM and CDR2 is ANQGSEA in the germline V gene. V gave up 2 bases and J gave up 2 bases; unmatched junction bases: 11. CDR3 coding DNA: TGCAGCGTTGAAAGGGTGCCGGGGGGGCAGGCCTACGAGCAGTACTTC. Residues: CSVERVPGGQAYEQYF.

V usage is TRBV4-1 and J usage is TRBJ1-2; possibly TRBD1 for D (6 bases). This CDR3 comprises 16 residues. Per germline, CDR1 MGHRA and CDR2 YSYEKL. V gave up 0 bases and J gave up 4 bases, with 15 bases separating them. The DNA for the CDR3 is TGCGCCAGCAGCCAAGATGCCGGGGGGGCTCCCTATGGCTACACCTTC. Residues: CASSQDAGGAPYGYTF.

The chain carries TRBV20-1 and TRBJ2-3; D call uncertain. The CDR3 totals 15 residues. Germline V gene lookup returns CDR1 DFQATT and CDR2 SNEGSKA (reference sequence). Trimming shortened V by 5 bases and J by 1 base, and 16 bases separated the two germline ends. CDR3 bases: TGCAGTGCTGCCTTGTTGGGCGTGGGCACAGATACGCAGTATTTT. As protein: CSAALLGVGTDTQYF.

This chain connects TRBV6-1 to TRBJ2-7; D is undetermined. V lost 6 bases and J 4 bases, leaving 7 bases between the germline ends. The CDR3 length is 11 residues. Germline V gene lookup returns CDR1 MNHNS and CDR2 SASEGT. The CDR3 is CASRNQYEQYF. The CDR3 DNA follows: TGTGCCAGCAGGAACCAATACGAGCAGTACTTC.

This clonotype turned up a few times. This rearrangement joins TRBV4-1 to TRBJ1-2, with TRBD1 matching 12 bases. CDR1 is MGHRA, CDR2 YSYEKL, per germline. The CDR3 sequence is 16 residues long. Germline trimming cut 2 bases from V and 7 bases from J; bases unmatched to any gene: 8. As DNA, the CDR3 is TGCGCCAGCAGCCAAATACCGGGACAGGGGGCCGGTGGCTACACCTTC. It encodes CASSQIPGQGAGGYTF.

This clonotype was counted a few times. A much larger clone lies one base from this, so it may be a read error. V is TRBV4-1 and J is TRBJ2-7; TRBD1 aligns across 7 bases. The CDR3 has 15 residues. Germline lookup yields CDR1 MGHRA and CDR2 YSYEKL. Trimming at V came to 1 base and at J to 7 bases, leaving 10 bases not matched to a gene. The DNA of the CDR3 is TGCGCCAGCAGCCAAGTGACAGGGTTGGACAATGAGCAGTACTTC. Translation: CASSQVTGLDNEQYF.

The chain recombines TRBV4-1 with TRBJ2-3; D might be TRBD2 (7 bases). Trimming removed 5 bases from V and 1 base from J, with 16 bases in between. This CDR3 has 16 amino acids. Looked up from germline, CDR1 is MGHRA and CDR2 is YSYEKL. CDR3: CASSSPPGGGTDTQYF. The CDR3 coding sequence is TGCGCCAGCAGCTCCCCTCCGGGGGGCGGCACAGATACGCAGTATTTT.

This clonotype has more than one count but fewer than ten. The CDR3 is CASIQRGGGWSPLHF. The CDR3 nucleotides read TGTGCCAGCATCCAACGCGGCGGAGGATGGTCACCCCTCCACTTT. The chain combines TRBV6-2 or TRBV6-3 with TRBJ1-6; D is uncertain. With 7 bases removed from V and 10 bases from J, the gap between germline ends came to 20 bases. Germline V gene lookup returns CDR1 MNHEY and CDR2 SVGEGT. This CDR3 contains 15 residues.

Written as DNA, the CDR3 is TGTGCCAGCAGCTTGGAGAGGCTAGAGACCCAGTACTTC. Translating gives CASSLERLETQYF. This chain joins TRBV7-2 and TRBJ2-5; no reliable D call. The V end lost 3 bases, the J end lost 4 bases, and 9 bases lay between the germline ends. Germline CDR1 is SGHTA and CDR2 is FQGNSA. The CDR3 loop spans 13 amino acids.

The rearrangement links TRBV2 to TRBJ2-7; 8 positions agree with TRBD2. CDR3 size: 12 residues. The ends lost 6 bases at V and 7 bases at J; junction bases unmatched: 5. Germline-derived CDR1 and CDR2 are SNHLY and FYNNEI. CDR3 nucleotide sequence: TGTGCCAGCAGACCGGGAGGGGGGGAGCAGTACTTC. Amino acids: CASRPGGGEQYF.

The chain recombines TRBV20-1 with TRBJ2-7; 9 nucleotides line up with TRBD1. Germline CDR1 and CDR2: DFQATT and SNEGSKA (reference sequence). The CDR3 runs to 15 residues. Losses at the gene ends were 3 bases for V and 0 bases for J; bases not matched to a gene: 6. The CDR3 DNA is TGCAGTGCTAGCCCCGGACAGGGGAGCTCCTACGAGCAGTACTTC. Its translation: CSASPGQGSSYEQYF.